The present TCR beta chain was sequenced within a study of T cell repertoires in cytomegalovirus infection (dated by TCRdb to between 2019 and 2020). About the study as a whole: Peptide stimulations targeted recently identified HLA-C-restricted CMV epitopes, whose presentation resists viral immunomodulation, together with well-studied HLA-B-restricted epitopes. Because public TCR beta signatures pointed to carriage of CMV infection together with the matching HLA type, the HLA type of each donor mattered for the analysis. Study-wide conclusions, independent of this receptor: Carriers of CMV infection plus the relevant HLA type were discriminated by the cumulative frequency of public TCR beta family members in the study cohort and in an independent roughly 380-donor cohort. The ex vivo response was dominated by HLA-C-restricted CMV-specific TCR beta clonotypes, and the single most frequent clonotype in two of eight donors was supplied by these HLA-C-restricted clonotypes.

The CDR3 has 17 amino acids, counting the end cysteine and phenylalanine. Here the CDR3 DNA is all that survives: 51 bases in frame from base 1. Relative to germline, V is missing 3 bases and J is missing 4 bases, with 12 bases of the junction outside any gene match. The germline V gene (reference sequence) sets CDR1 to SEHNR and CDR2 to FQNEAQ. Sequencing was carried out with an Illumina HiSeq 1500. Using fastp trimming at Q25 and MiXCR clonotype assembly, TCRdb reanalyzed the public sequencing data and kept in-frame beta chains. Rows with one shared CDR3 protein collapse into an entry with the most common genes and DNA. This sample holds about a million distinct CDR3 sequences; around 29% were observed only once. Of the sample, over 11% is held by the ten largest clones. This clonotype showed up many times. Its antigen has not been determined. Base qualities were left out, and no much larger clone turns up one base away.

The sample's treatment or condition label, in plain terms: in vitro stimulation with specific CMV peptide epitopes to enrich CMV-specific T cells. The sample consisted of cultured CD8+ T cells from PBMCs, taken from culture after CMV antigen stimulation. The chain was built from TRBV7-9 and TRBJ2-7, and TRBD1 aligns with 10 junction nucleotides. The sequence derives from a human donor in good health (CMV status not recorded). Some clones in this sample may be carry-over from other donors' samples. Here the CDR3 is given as CASSLVEGTGAVYEQYF. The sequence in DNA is TGTGCCAGCAGCTTGGTGGAGGGGACAGGGGCGGTTTACGAGCAGTACTTC.